This TCR beta chain was identified in a study of molecular identifiers for immune sequencing clone quantification. General study points: A single cell's spiked Jurkat TCR RNA was reportedly detectable among 900,000 to 1,000,000 naive cells.

A CD8+CD4-CCR7+CD45RA+ gate was used to sort naive CD8 T cells. In TCRdb, the PCR reads were re-called with MiXCR into one record per CDR3 protein. This sample has hundreds of thousands of distinct CDR3 sequences, with over 20% found just once. The CDR3 runs 11 residues. V gave up 7 bases and J gave up 11 bases, with 18 bases separating them. CDR1 is SQVTM, CDR2 ANQGSEA, per germline. In its sample, this clonotype was seen many times. What it binds is not known. This TCR was sampled from a human donor in good health. Some libraries in this study had Jurkat cell RNA spiked in. The chain combines TRBV29-1 with TRBJ2-7; perhaps TRBD2 as D (6 bases). Sample: naive CD8+ T cells from blood, with Jurkat cell RNA spiked in. Noted subset: FACS-sorted CD8+CD4-CCR7+CD45RA+ naive T cells. The CDR3 DNA follows: TGCAGCGGACGAAGCCCCGGCGGGGAGTACTTC. As protein: CSGRSPGGEYF.